This TCR beta chain was documented in a study of blood T cell repertoires in COVID-19. Study context: Donors in the United States, Italy and Spain gave samples during acute or convalescent COVID-19. PBMCs, B-cell-depleted T cells, or T cells provided the cDNA or gDNA that made up the material.

From germline, CDR1 is SEHNR and CDR2 FQNEAQ (reference sequence). V trimming: 1 base; J trimming: 8 bases; junction bases outside the gene matches: 2. The CDR3 extends over 15 amino acids. As handled by the study authors: Reference gene primer amplification in the assay estimated nucleated cell counts. Libraries were prepared by immunoSEQ multiplex PCR; TCRdb keeps only in-frame clonotypes and omits some of them. The V and J calls and clone size were taken over from that table, and D and trimming were inferred from the DNA. This repertoire shows around 400,000 clones, more than 70% found once; its top ten account for about 1.2%. This clone was detected only once.

This sequence was found in a man aged 35-49 years with acute or convalescent COVID-19. The chain is built from TRBV7-9 and TRBJ1-6; 10 bases match TRBD1. The sample taken for sequencing was peripheral blood. CDR3: CASSLVGQGHSPLHF. Written as DNA, the CDR3 is TGTGCCAGCAGCTTAGTGGGACAGGGGCATTCACCCCTCCACTTT.